These T cell receptor beta chains were read from a single sample in a study of cytomegalovirus exposure and HLA in healthy donors. The table came from immunoSEQ multiplex PCR; TCRdb's copy has only in-frame clones and leaves some out. The repertoire consists of roughly 140,000 clones, with about a tenth occurring once and the leading ten covering 1.5% to 2%. Specimen: PBMCs. The receptors were gathered from a male donor in good health and CMV-seronegative. Both conserved end residues are part of each CDR3. D genes are given only for firm matches. The size entry is marked missing in some rows and otherwise reads once, few, many or a size class.

clone_size: -
d_call: TRBD1
v_call: TRBV6-6
j_call: TRBJ1-5
cdr3_aa: CASRWTGAPDQPQHF
cdr3_nt: TGTGCCAGCAGATGGACAGGGGCCCCTGATCAGCCCCAGCATTTT

clone_size: -
d_call: TRBD1
v_call: TRBV27
j_call: TRBJ1-5
cdr3_aa: CASSLLPGQGKGNQPQHF
cdr3_nt: TGTGCCAGCAGTTTACTTCCGGGACAGGGAAAGGGCAATCAGCCCCAGCATTTT

clone_size: few
d_call: TRBD2
v_call: TRBV19
j_call: TRBJ2-3
cdr3_aa: CASSMSLAGGGTDTQYF
cdr3_nt: TGTGCCAGTAGTATGTCCCTAGCGGGAGGAGGGACAGATACGCAGTATTTT

clone_size: few
d_call: -
v_call: TRBV29-1
j_call: TRBJ2-5
cdr3_aa: CSVEGTGTLTQETQYF
cdr3_nt: TGCAGCGTTGAAGGTACAGGGACCCTCACGCAAGAGACCCAGTACTTC

clone_size: few
d_call: -
v_call: TRBV4-2
j_call: TRBJ1-1
cdr3_aa: CASSQDSGSNTEAFF
cdr3_nt: TGTGCCAGCAGCCAAGATTCAGGGTCGAACACTGAAGCTTTCTTT

clone_size: -
d_call: TRBD2
v_call: TRBV27
j_call: TRBJ2-4
cdr3_aa: CASSFGEGLAGSRNIQYF
cdr3_nt: TGTGCCAGCAGTTTTGGGGAGGGACTAGCGGGATCGCGGAACATTCAGTACTTC

clone_size: few
d_call: TRBD1
v_call: TRBV6-1
j_call: TRBJ2-7
cdr3_aa: CASRFTGGSNEQYF
cdr3_nt: TGTGCCAGCAGATTTACAGGGGGGTCTAACGAGCAGTACTTC

clone_size: few
d_call: TRBD2
v_call: TRBV4-3
j_call: TRBJ2-7
cdr3_aa: CASSQRGAYEQYF
cdr3_nt: TGCGCCAGCAGCCAGCGGGGGGCCTACGAGCAGTACTTC

clone_size: -
d_call: -
v_call: TRBV19
j_call: TRBJ2-3
cdr3_aa: CASSDGDTRTDTQYF
cdr3_nt: TGTGCCAGTAGTGATGGGGACACACGCACAGATACGCAGTATTTT

clone_size: -
d_call: -
v_call: TRBV5-1
j_call: TRBJ1-5
cdr3_aa: CASSLESGSQPQHF
cdr3_nt: TGCGCCAGCAGCTTGGAGTCGGGGAGTCAGCCCCAGCATTTT

clone_size: -
d_call: TRBD2
v_call: TRBV7-2
j_call: TRBJ2-5
cdr3_aa: CASSLALAGLQETQYF
cdr3_nt: TGTGCCAGCAGCTTAGCGTTAGCGGGCCTCCAAGAGACCCAGTACTTC

clone_size: -
d_call: -
v_call: TRBV13
j_call: TRBJ2-7
cdr3_aa: CASSNGTLAYEQYF
cdr3_nt: TGTGCCAGCAGCAACGGGACTCTAGCCTACGAGCAGTACTTC

clone_size: -
d_call: -
v_call: TRBV7-9
j_call: TRBJ1-1
cdr3_aa: CASSLNHRGRGGTEAFF
cdr3_nt: TGTGCCAGCAGCTTAAACCACCGGGGTAGGGGGGGCACTGAAGCTTTCTTT

clone_size: -
d_call: -
v_call: TRBV28
j_call: TRBJ2-3
cdr3_aa: CASSLGQSDTQYF
cdr3_nt: TGTGCCAGCAGTCTAGGACAGTCAGATACGCAGTATTTT

clone_size: few
d_call: -
v_call: TRBV29-1
j_call: TRBJ2-2
cdr3_aa: CSVARANTGELFF
cdr3_nt: TGCAGCGTTGCCAGGGCGAACACCGGGGAGCTGTTTTTT

clone_size: -
d_call: -
v_call: TRBV2
j_call: TRBJ2-7
cdr3_aa: CASSVGEAFYEQYF
cdr3_nt: TGTGCCAGCAGTGTGGGGGAGGCCTTCTACGAGCAGTACTTC

clone_size: -
d_call: -
v_call: TRBV6-1
j_call: TRBJ1-4
cdr3_aa: CASSDTGNEKLFF
cdr3_nt: TGTGCCAGCAGTGACACAGGTAATGAAAAACTGTTTTTT

clone_size: -
d_call: -
v_call: TRBV5-4
j_call: TRBJ2-3
cdr3_aa: CASSLTAGTQYF
cdr3_nt: TGTGCCAGCAGCCTGACAGCGGGTACGCAGTATTTT

clone_size: -
d_call: TRBD1
v_call: TRBV4-3
j_call: TRBJ1-6
cdr3_aa: CASSQARDRDSPLHF
cdr3_nt: TGCGCCAGCAGCCAAGCAAGGGACAGGGATTCACCCCTCCACTTT

clone_size: -
d_call: -
v_call: TRBV28
j_call: TRBJ1-5
cdr3_aa: CASSFQVVENQPQHF
cdr3_nt: TGTGCCAGCAGTTTTCAGGTCGTGGAAAATCAGCCCCAGCATTTT

clone_size: few
d_call: -
v_call: TRBV10-3
j_call: TRBJ1-1
cdr3_aa: CAISLTGGTGNTEAFF
cdr3_nt: TGTGCCATCAGCCTAACGGGGGGAACGGGGAACACTGAAGCTTTCTTT

clone_size: few
d_call: -
v_call: TRBV10-3
j_call: TRBJ1-2
cdr3_aa: CAIRTRGVEGYTF
cdr3_nt: TGTGCCATCAGGACCCGGGGGGTGGAGGGCTACACCTTC

clone_size: -
d_call: -
v_call: TRBV12-5
j_call: TRBJ2-2
cdr3_aa: CASGLAGTGELFF
cdr3_nt: TGTGCTAGTGGTTTGGCGGGCACCGGGGAGCTGTTTTTT

clone_size: -
d_call: TRBD1
v_call: TRBV5-1
j_call: TRBJ1-1
cdr3_aa: CASSLESGGRNTEAFF
cdr3_nt: TGCGCCAGCAGCTTGGAGTCAGGGGGAAGGAACACTGAAGCTTTCTTT

clone_size: few
d_call: -
v_call: TRBV6-5
j_call: TRBJ1-1
cdr3_aa: CASSYSGRVDTEAFF
cdr3_nt: TGTGCCAGCAGTTACTCGGGGAGGGTGGACACTGAAGCTTTCTTT

clone_size: -
d_call: -
v_call: TRBV16
j_call: TRBJ1-2
cdr3_aa: CASSHQTASDGYTF
cdr3_nt: TGTGCCAGCAGCCACCAGACAGCCTCAGATGGCTACACCTTC

clone_size: -
d_call: -
v_call: TRBV5-6
j_call: TRBJ1-2
cdr3_aa: CASSVYQGRVFDYGYTF
cdr3_nt: TGTGCCAGCAGCGTATACCAGGGGCGCGTGTTCGACTATGGCTACACCTTC

clone_size: few
d_call: -
v_call: TRBV18
j_call: TRBJ2-3
cdr3_aa: CASSPPSTDTQYF
cdr3_nt: TGTGCCAGCTCACCTCCTAGCACAGATACGCAGTATTTT

clone_size: -
d_call: -
v_call: TRBV5-1
j_call: TRBJ2-3
cdr3_aa: CASSLAGDTQYF
cdr3_nt: TGCGCCAGCAGCTTGGCCGGGGATACGCAGTATTTT

clone_size: -
d_call: TRBD2
v_call: TRBV7-8
j_call: TRBJ2-6
cdr3_aa: CASSSPASGGLGSGANVLTF
cdr3_nt: TGTGCCAGCAGCTCCCCAGCTAGCGGGGGGCTCGGCTCTGGGGCCAACGTCCTGACTTTC

clone_size: few
d_call: TRBD1
v_call: TRBV6-5
j_call: TRBJ2-7
cdr3_aa: CASSYSMGQVVYEQYF
cdr3_nt: TGTGCCAGCAGTTACTCGATGGGACAGGTGGTATACGAGCAGTACTTC

clone_size: -
d_call: TRBD2
v_call: TRBV5-1
j_call: TRBJ2-7
cdr3_aa: CASSLGGGLAGDEQYF
cdr3_nt: TGCGCCAGCAGCTTGGGCGGCGGACTAGCGGGAGACGAGCAGTACTTC

clone_size: -
d_call: TRBD2
v_call: TRBV6-6
j_call: TRBJ2-1
cdr3_aa: CASTLAGGYNEQFF
cdr3_nt: TGTGCCAGCACGCTAGCGGGAGGGTACAATGAGCAGTTCTTC

clone_size: -
d_call: TRBD2
v_call: TRBV5-6
j_call: TRBJ2-1
cdr3_aa: CASSLTLAGGYNEQFF
cdr3_nt: TGTGCCAGCAGTCTAACGCTAGCGGGAGGATACAATGAGCAGTTCTTC

clone_size: few
d_call: -
v_call: TRBV30
j_call: TRBJ1-3
cdr3_aa: CAWGKGHSRNTIYF
cdr3_nt: TGTGCCTGGGGAAAGGGGCATTCCAGAAACACCATATATTTT

clone_size: -
d_call: -
v_call: TRBV7-3
j_call: TRBJ2-5
cdr3_aa: CASSLTHGGETQYF
cdr3_nt: TGTGCCAGCAGCTTAACACACGGGGGAGAGACCCAGTACTTC

clone_size: few
d_call: TRBD1
v_call: TRBV5-4
j_call: TRBJ1-4
cdr3_aa: CASSTSYRGRSNEKLFF
cdr3_nt: TGTGCCAGCAGCACATCCTACAGGGGCCGCTCTAATGAAAAACTGTTTTTT

clone_size: -
d_call: -
v_call: TRBV4-1
j_call: TRBJ1-2
cdr3_aa: CASSQESRSYTF
cdr3_nt: TGCGCCAGCAGCCAAGAAAGCCGTTCGTACACCTTC

clone_size: few
d_call: TRBD2
v_call: TRBV11-3
j_call: TRBJ2-1
cdr3_aa: CASSLGLAGPPYNEQFF
cdr3_nt: TGTGCCAGCAGCTTAGGACTAGCGGGCCCTCCCTACAATGAGCAGTTCTTC

clone_size: -
d_call: TRBD2
v_call: TRBV28
j_call: TRBJ2-5
cdr3_aa: CASSEWGGRYQETQYF
cdr3_nt: TGTGCCAGCAGTGAATGGGGGGGGAGGTACCAAGAGACCCAGTACTTC

clone_size: -
d_call: TRBD2
v_call: TRBV27
j_call: TRBJ2-3
cdr3_aa: CASSSPAGAGTDTQYF
cdr3_nt: TGTGCCAGCAGTTCTCCAGCGGGAGCGGGCACAGATACGCAGTATTTT

clone_size: -
d_call: TRBD1
v_call: TRBV28
j_call: TRBJ1-5
cdr3_aa: CASSRDSGGGQPQHF
cdr3_nt: TGTGCCAGCAGCCGGGACAGCGGGGGGGGACAGCCCCAGCATTTT

clone_size: few
d_call: TRBD1
v_call: TRBV19
j_call: TRBJ1-3
cdr3_aa: CASTSDRGPGNTIYF
cdr3_nt: TGTGCCAGTACCTCCGACAGGGGGCCTGGAAACACCATATATTTT

clone_size: -
d_call: TRBD2
v_call: TRBV7-3
j_call: TRBJ2-1
cdr3_aa: CASSLNHGGGRYNEQFF
cdr3_nt: TGTGCCAGCAGCTTAAATCACGGGGGGGGAAGATACAATGAGCAGTTCTTC

clone_size: -
d_call: -
v_call: TRBV25-1
j_call: TRBJ2-3
cdr3_aa: CASSPHLASSSTDTQYF
cdr3_nt: TGTGCCAGCAGTCCGCATCTAGCGTCCTCTAGCACAGATACGCAGTATTTT

clone_size: few
d_call: -
v_call: TRBV28
j_call: TRBJ2-5
cdr3_aa: CASSPGTLQETQYF
cdr3_nt: TGTGCCAGCAGTCCCGGGACTTTACAAGAGACCCAGTACTTC

clone_size: few
d_call: -
v_call: TRBV19
j_call: TRBJ2-5
cdr3_aa: CASSPGTSGTQYF
cdr3_nt: TGTGCCAGTAGCCCGGGGACTTCGGGGACCCAGTACTTC